These 30 T cell receptor beta chains came from one sample sequenced in a study of beta chain features in type 1 diabetes. The authors reverse transcribed all of the isolated RNA, so sequencing captured expressed TCRB transcripts. The table came from immunoSEQ multiplex PCR; TCRdb's copy has only in-frame clones and leaves some out. The sample contains around 44,000 clones, 50% of which appear only once. The sample taken for sequencing was stem cell memory CD4+ T cells from blood. These receptors all stem from a woman in her twenties or thirties in good health.

The J gene is TRBJ2-1, the V gene TRBV7-8, with D hard to call. Germline CDR1 reads SGHVS; CDR2 reads FQNEAQ. Trimming shortened V by 5 bases and J by 8 bases, and 16 bases separated the two germline ends. CDR3 length: 14 residues. CDR3 DNA sequence: TGTGCCAGCAGCGCCCAAAGCCAACGCGATGAGCAGTTCTTC. Encoded protein: CASSAQSQRDEQFF.

In this sample, this clone turned up once. The J gene is TRBJ2-7, the V gene TRBV28; TRBD1 agrees at 10 bases. The germline V gene has CDR1 MDHEN and CDR2 SYDVKM. The trim removed 4 bases at V and 1 base at J, leaving 4 bases unmatched. The CDR3 loop spans 15 amino acids. The chain's CDR3 is CASSSPGQGSYEQYF. Here the CDR3 DNA reads TGTGCCAGCAGTTCCCCGGGACAGGGGTCCTACGAGCAGTACTTC.

V gene TRBV5-8 combines with J gene TRBJ1-5; a possible D gene is TRBD1 (5 bases). V was pared by 0 bases and J by 7 bases, with 11 bases between. This CDR3 region has 14 residues. Germline V gene lookup returns CDR1 SGHTS and CDR2 YDEGEE. CDR3 loop: CASSLDGAWQPQHF. CDR3 nucleotide sequence: TGTGCCAGCAGCTTGGATGGGGCATGGCAGCCCCAGCATTTT.

This clone has more than one count but fewer than ten. The chain recombines TRBV6-1 with TRBJ1-2; D call uncertain. CDR3 length: 12 residues. Germline lookup yields CDR1 MNHNS and CDR2 SASEGT. Between the trimmed V and J ends, which lost 5 bases and 6 bases, there was a span of 10 bases. The CDR3: CASSSDGDGYTF. In nucleotides, the CDR3 is TGTGCCAGCAGTTCTGACGGAGATGGCTACACCTTC.

This chain uses TRBV28 with TRBJ2-3; 7 bases map to TRBD1. V trimming: 8 bases; J trimming: 4 bases; junction bases outside the gene matches: 9. This CDR3 comprises 14 residues. CDR1 is MDHEN, CDR2 SYDVKM, per germline. The CDR3 reads CASLSGQAADTQYF. CDR3 sequence (DNA): TGTGCCAGCCTTTCTGGACAGGCCGCAGATACGCAGTATTTT.

Comments on this clone: The sample contains more than one DNA sequence encoding this CDR3. The V call is TRBV19, the J call TRBJ1-1; a possible D gene is TRBD1 (5 bases). The V and J ends lost 6 bases and 1 base respectively, with 9 bases between them. This CDR3 is built from 13 residues. Germline CDR1 reads LNHDA; CDR2 reads SQIVND (reference sequence). The CDR3: CASSATGNTEAFF. CDR3 DNA: TGTGCCAGTAGCGCAACAGGGAACACTGAAGCTTTCTTT.

J is TRBJ1-2 and V is TRBV29-1; maybe TRBD1 (6 bases). CDR3 length equals 13 residues. Germline V CDR1 and CDR2: SQVTM, ANQGSEA. The CDR3 sequence: CTVGAGSSYGYTF. The CDR3 DNA is TGCACGGTGGGGGCAGGGAGCAGCTATGGCTACACCTTC. The full variable domain, completed using reference TRBV29-1 and TRBJ1-2, is SAVISQKPSRDICQRGTSLTIQCQVDSQVTMMFWYRQQPGQSLTLIATANQGSEATYESGFVIDKFPISRPNLTFSTLTVSNMSPEDSSIYLCTVGAGSSYGYTFGSGTRLTVV.

The rearrangement joins TRBV28 to TRBJ2-7; 8 bases line up with TRBD2. V lost 2 bases, J lost 7 bases, and 13 bases stayed unmatched. Germline V gives CDR1 MDHEN, CDR2 SYDVKM. The CDR3 sequence is 16 residues long. In DNA form, the CDR3 reads TGTGCCAGCAGTTTACGCGGGGGGAGCCCGCTGGGAGAGCAGTACTTC. Translated: CASSLRGGSPLGEQYF.

The V and J genes are TRBV19 and TRBJ2-5; 10 bases fit TRBD2. The CDR3 is made up of 17 amino acids. Losses at the gene ends were 0 bases for V and 5 bases for J; bases not matched to a gene: 9. The V gene's germline CDR1 is LNHDA and CDR2 SQIVND (reference sequence). The CDR3 nucleotides are TGTGCCAGTAGTATAGAGCCAGGCCCGGGACTAGCGGAGACCCAGTACTTC. The encoded protein is CASSIEPGPGLAETQYF.

This chain uses TRBV15 with TRBJ1-5, with a tentative D call TRBD1 (6 bases). Between the trimmed V and J ends, which lost 3 bases and 7 bases, there was a span of 13 bases. CDR1 and CDR2 (germline): LNHNV, YYDKDF (reference sequence). The CDR3 loop spans 14 amino acids. DNA for the CDR3: TGTGCCACCAGCAGGGACAGCCTCCGACAGCCCCAGCATTTT. Amino acids: CATSRDSLRQPQHF. Full variable domain (rest looked up from reference TRBV15 and TRBJ1-5): DAMVIQNPRYQVTQFGKPVTLSCSQTLNHNVMYWYQQKSSQAPKLLFHYYDKDFNNEADTPDNFQSRRPNTSFCFLDIRSPGLGDTAMYLCATSRDSLRQPQHFGDGTRLSIL.

This rearrangement joins TRBV27 to TRBJ2-1, with 16 positions matching TRBD2. Per the germline V gene, CDR1 is MNHEY and CDR2 is SMNVEV (reference sequence). J lost 5 bases, V lost 5 bases, and 15 bases had no gene match. This CDR3 comprises 20 residues. The CDR3 DNA sequence: TGTGCCAGCAGTCGTCATGGGGGACTAGCGGGAGGGTTAATCAACAATGAGCAGTTCTTC. Protein: CASSRHGGLAGGLINNEQFF.

The genes are TRBV6-6 and TRBJ2-3; the match to TRBD1 covers 9 bases. This CDR3 is built from 15 residues. The V gene's germline CDR1 is MNHNY and CDR2 SVGAGI (reference sequence). Trimming removed 6 bases from V and 1 base from J; junction bases left unmatched: 5. CDR3 coding DNA: TGTGCCAGCAGCACTAGGACAGGGGGCACAGATACGCAGTATTTT. Protein: CASSTRTGGTDTQYF.

The genes are TRBV5-4 and TRBJ1-4; 8 bases agree with TRBD1. From germline, CDR1 is SGHNT and CDR2 YYREEE (reference sequence). The CDR3 runs to 14 residues. Trimming removed 1 base from V and 7 bases from J; junction bases left unmatched: 3. The CDR3 is CASSLQGAFEKLFF. CDR3 bases: TGTGCCAGCAGCTTGCAGGGGGCCTTTGAAAAACTGTTTTTT. Combining the CDR3 with reference TRBV5-4 and TRBJ1-4 gives the whole variable domain ETGVTQSPTHLIKTRGQQVTLRCSSQSGHNTVSWYQQALGQGPQFIFQYYREEENGRGNFPPRFSGLQFPNYSSELNVNALELDDSALYLCASSLQGAFEKLFFGSGTQLSVL.

V gene TRBV19 combines with J gene TRBJ2-4; TRBD2 agrees at 8 bases. Trimming removed 3 bases from V and 0 bases from J; junction bases left unmatched: 4. CDR3 length: 16 residues. The germline V gene has CDR1 LNHDA and CDR2 SQIVND (reference sequence). In nucleotides, the CDR3 is TGTGCCAGTAGTATTGGGCTAGCGGGAGCCAAAAACATTCAGTACTTC. It yields the protein CASSIGLAGAKNIQYF.

The rearrangement joins TRBV6-5 to TRBJ1-2; D is possibly TRBD1 (6 bases). The CDR3 loop spans 14 amino acids. Between the trimmed V and J ends, which lost 3 bases and 4 bases, there was a span of 12 bases. Looked up from germline, CDR1 is MNHEY and CDR2 is SVGAGI. The CDR3 sequence: CASSYSTGIYGYTF. The CDR3 DNA reads TGTGCCAGCAGTTATTCAACAGGGATCTATGGCTACACCTTC.

The V gene is TRBV5-1, the J gene TRBJ2-3, with D perhaps TRBD2 (6 bases). Germline assignment: CDR1 SGHRS and CDR2 YFSETQ. V was cut by 3 bases and J by 1 base, with 9 bases left in between. The CDR3 is 14 amino acids. CDR3 amino acids: CASSYGRGTDTQYF. For the CDR3, the DNA is TGCGCCAGCAGCTACGGGAGAGGCACAGATACGCAGTATTTT. Full variable domain (rest looked up from reference TRBV5-1 and TRBJ2-3): KAGVTQTPRYLIKTRGQQVTLSCSPISGHRSVSWYQQTPGQGLQFLFEYFSETQRNKGNFPGRFSGRQFSNSRSEMNVSTLELGDSALYLCASSYGRGTDTQYFGPGTRLTVL.

The chain carries TRBV18 and TRBJ2-3; 7 nucleotides agree with TRBD2. Trimming at V came to 6 bases and at J to 3 bases, leaving 6 bases not matched to a gene. CDR1 and CDR2 (germline): KGHSH, LQKENI. The CDR3 is 14 residues long. This chain's CDR3 is CASSLREFTDTQYF. In nucleotides, the CDR3 is TGTGCCAGCTCTCTGCGGGAGTTTACAGATACGCAGTATTTT.

The chain uses TRBV28 and TRBJ1-4; TRBD1 matches at 7 bases. Trimming took 5 bases from V and 4 from J; bases not matched to a gene: 7. There are 15 residues in the CDR3. CDR1 MDHEN and CDR2 SYDVKM come from the germline V gene. As DNA, the CDR3 is TGTGCCAGCAGTACCCAGGGACAGCTTAATGAAAAACTGTTTTTT. Residues: CASSTQGQLNEKLFF. Filled out from reference TRBV28 and TRBJ1-4, the complete variable domain reads DVKVTQSSRYLVKRTGEKVFLECVQDMDHENMFWYRQDPGLGLRLIYFSYDVKMKEKGDIPEGYSVSREKKERFSLILESASTNQTSMYLCASSTQGQLNEKLFFGSGTQLSVL.

This clone was counted between two and nine times. V usage is TRBV7-9 and J usage is TRBJ2-7; 10 positions agree with TRBD1. Germline trimming cut 6 bases from V and 4 bases from J; bases unmatched to any gene: 6. From germline, CDR1 is SEHNR and CDR2 FQNEAQ (reference sequence). This CDR3 has 14 amino acids. DNA for the CDR3: TGTGCCAGCAGTCCGGGACAGGGGACATACGAGCAGTACTTC. Its protein product is CASSPGQGTYEQYF.

The chain recombines TRBV6-6 with TRBJ2-7; no definite D call. The V gene lost 8 bases and the J gene lost 3 bases, with 5 bases spanning the gap. CDR1 is MNHNY, CDR2 SVGAGI, per germline (reference sequence). The CDR3 covers 10 residues. The CDR3 nucleotides are TGTGCCAGCGGGCGCTACGAGCAGTACTTC. Translating gives CASGRYEQYF.

V and J are TRBV18 and TRBJ2-1; TRBD1 agrees at 8 bases. V lost 5 bases to trimming and J lost 6 bases; unmatched junction nucleotides: 9. The CDR3 extends over 15 amino acids. Per the germline V gene, CDR1 is KGHSH and CDR2 is LQKENI. The chain's CDR3 is CASSETGVFGNEQFF. The CDR3 DNA reads as TGTGCCAGCTCAGAGACAGGGGTATTCGGCAATGAGCAGTTCTTC.

The V gene is TRBV19, the J gene TRBJ2-1, with 10 nucleotides matching TRBD2. Germline V gene lookup returns CDR1 LNHDA and CDR2 SQIVND (reference sequence). With V trimmed by 0 bases and J by 5 bases, 7 bases remained unmatched. The CDR3 has 17 residues. The CDR3 spells CASSIDRFSGRHNEQFF. CDR3 nucleotide sequence: TGTGCCAGTAGTATAGATCGGTTTAGCGGGAGGCACAATGAGCAGTTCTTC.

This chain connects TRBV20-1 to TRBJ2-1, with D perhaps matching TRBD2 (5 bases). Germline CDR1 reads DFQATT; CDR2 reads SNEGSKA (reference sequence). The V and J ends lost 6 bases and 12 bases respectively, with 12 bases between them. This CDR3 has 10 amino acids. The CDR3 loop reads CSALDFGQFF. The DNA of the CDR3 is TGCAGTGCCTTGGACTTCGGGCAGTTCTTC.

The chain employs TRBV5-6 and TRBJ2-3; D is uncertain. Trimming removed 0 bases at V and 1 base at J, with 9 bases between. The germline gives CDR1 SGHDT, CDR2 YYEEEE. The CDR3 has 15 residues. The CDR3 DNA reads TGTGCCAGCAGCTTGGATCTTTCGGGCACAGATACGCAGTATTTT. Its protein product is CASSLDLSGTDTQYF.

This chain connects TRBV28 to TRBJ1-1, with 9 bases lining up with TRBD1. Looked up from germline, CDR1 is MDHEN and CDR2 is SYDVKM. The CDR3 consists of 15 residues. V gave up 5 bases and J gave up 2 bases; unmatched junction bases: 6. The CDR3 reads CASSRQGGGNTEAFF. CDR3 in DNA: TGTGCCAGCAGTCGACAGGGGGGAGGAAACACTGAAGCTTTCTTT.

The chain is built from TRBV5-8 and TRBJ2-7; 13 bases map to TRBD2. Germline CDR1 is SGHTS and CDR2 is YDEGEE. CDR3 length: 16 amino acids. V shed 0 bases, J shed 3 bases, and the junction held 3 bases outside the gene matches. CDR3: CASSLAGLAGVYEQYF. The DNA for the CDR3 is TGTGCCAGCAGCTTGGCCGGACTAGCGGGGGTCTACGAGCAGTACTTC.

There are a few counts of this clone. This chain uses TRBV7-9 with TRBJ2-7, with D maybe TRBD2 (6 bases). The CDR3 length is 17 residues. Germline values: CDR1 SEHNR, CDR2 FQNEAQ (reference sequence). Trimming pared 3 bases from V and 5 bases from J, leaving 23 bases between. Here the CDR3 reads CASSFTRAGQGGHEQYF. In DNA, the CDR3 is TGTGCCAGCAGCTTCACCCGAGCTGGCCAGGGAGGCCACGAGCAGTACTTC.

About this clone: Its ends do not fully match the called genes, so a read error is possible. The chain couples TRBV7-7 to TRBJ2-1; TRBD2 agrees at 10 bases. The CDR3 contains 16 residues. The V gene's germline CDR1 is SSHAT and CDR2 FNYEAQ (reference sequence). The CDR3 coding sequence is TGTGCTAGCAGTCTCTTGGCTAGCGGGAGTCCGGATGAGCAGTTCTTC. It codes for CASSLLASGSPDEQFF.

The chain carries TRBV7-2 and TRBJ2-7, with 10 nucleotides matching TRBD2. The length of the CDR3 is 15 residues. Germline trimming cut 1 base from V and 2 bases from J; bases unmatched to any gene: 2. The germline CDR1 and CDR2 sequences are SGHTA and FQGNSA. The CDR3 nucleotides are TGTGCCAGCAGCTTAGGAGCGGGAGGGCCCTACGAGCAGTACTTC. Translating gives CASSLGAGGPYEQYF. Together with reference TRBV7-2 and TRBJ2-7, the CDR3 gives the full variable domain: GAGVSQSPSNKVTEKGKDVELRCDPISGHTALYWYRQSLGQGLEFLIYFQGNSAPDKSGLPSDRFSAERTGGSVSTLTIQRTQQEDSAVYLCASSLGAGGPYEQYFGPGTRLTVT.

The chain carries TRBV5-4 and TRBJ2-1; TRBD1 aligns across 8 bases. V lost 0 bases and J lost 8; bases outside the gene matches: 10. Germline V gene sequence: CDR1 SGHNT, CDR2 YYREEE (reference sequence). The CDR3 runs to 16 residues. The CDR3 here is CASSLAVGQGRDEQFF. DNA of the CDR3: TGTGCCAGCAGCTTGGCCGTCGGACAGGGTAGGGATGAGCAGTTCTTC. Based on the CDR3 plus reference TRBV5-4 and TRBJ2-1, the full variable domain is ETGVTQSPTHLIKTRGQQVTLRCSSQSGHNTVSWYQQALGQGPQFIFQYYREEENGRGNFPPRFSGLQFPNYSSELNVNALELDDSALYLCASSLAVGQGRDEQFFGPGTRLTVL.